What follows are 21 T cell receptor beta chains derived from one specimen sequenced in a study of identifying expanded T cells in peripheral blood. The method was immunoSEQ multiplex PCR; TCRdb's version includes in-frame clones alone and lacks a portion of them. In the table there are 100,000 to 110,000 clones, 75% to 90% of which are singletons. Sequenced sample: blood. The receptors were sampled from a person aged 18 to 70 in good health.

CDR3 protein: CASRKREASYEQYF. In nucleotides, the CDR3 is TGTGCCAGTAGGAAGCGGGAGGCCTCCTACGAGCAGTACTTC. The chain combines TRBV19 with TRBJ2-7; 9 bases agree with TRBD2. CDR1 LNHDA and CDR2 SQIVND come from the germline V gene (reference sequence). CDR3 length equals 14 residues. V lost 6 bases and J lost 0; bases outside the gene matches: 3.

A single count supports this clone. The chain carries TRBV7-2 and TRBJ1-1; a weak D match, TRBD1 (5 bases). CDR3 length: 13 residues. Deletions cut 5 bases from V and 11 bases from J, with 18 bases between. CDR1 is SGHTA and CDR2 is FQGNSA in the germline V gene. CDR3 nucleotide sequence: TGTGCCAGCAGCCTGAATCAGGGTAAGGGCGCTTTCTTT. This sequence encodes CASSLNQGKGAFF.

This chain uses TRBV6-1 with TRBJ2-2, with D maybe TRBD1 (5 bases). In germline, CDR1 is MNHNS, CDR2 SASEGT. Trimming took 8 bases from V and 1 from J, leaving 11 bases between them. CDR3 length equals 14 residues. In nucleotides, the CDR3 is TGTGCCAGCGCAGGGCAGGGGAACACCGGGGAGCTGTTTTTT. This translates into CASAGQGNTGELFF.

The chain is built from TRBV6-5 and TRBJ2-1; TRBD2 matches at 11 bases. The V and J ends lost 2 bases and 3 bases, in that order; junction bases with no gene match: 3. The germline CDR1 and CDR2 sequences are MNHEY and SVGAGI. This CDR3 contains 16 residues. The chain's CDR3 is CASSYLGTSGYNEQFF. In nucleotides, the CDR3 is TGTGCCAGCAGTTACCTCGGGACTAGCGGCTACAATGAGCAGTTCTTC.

This chain's CDR3 is CASSLGTEYEQYF. The CDR3 nucleotides read TGTGCCAGCAGCCTTGGGACAGAATACGAGCAGTACTTC. The chain couples TRBV7-9 to TRBJ2-7; 7 nucleotides line up with TRBD1. Trimming removed 5 bases from V and 4 bases from J; junction bases left unmatched: 5. There are 13 residues in the CDR3. Germline assignment: CDR1 SEHNR and CDR2 FQNEAQ (reference sequence). The full variable domain, completed using reference TRBV7-9 and TRBJ2-7, is DTGVSQNPRHKITKRGQNVTFRCDPISEHNRLYWYRQTLGQGPEFLTYFQNEAQLEKSRLLSDRFSAERPKGSFSTLEIQRTEQGDSAMYLCASSLGTEYEQYFGPGTRLTVT.

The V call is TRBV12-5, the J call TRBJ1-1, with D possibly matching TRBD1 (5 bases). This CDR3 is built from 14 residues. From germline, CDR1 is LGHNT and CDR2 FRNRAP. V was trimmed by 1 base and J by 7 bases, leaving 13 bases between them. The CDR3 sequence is CASGLASTEYEAFF. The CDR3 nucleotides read TGTGCTAGTGGTTTGGCCTCGACAGAATATGAAGCTTTCTTT.

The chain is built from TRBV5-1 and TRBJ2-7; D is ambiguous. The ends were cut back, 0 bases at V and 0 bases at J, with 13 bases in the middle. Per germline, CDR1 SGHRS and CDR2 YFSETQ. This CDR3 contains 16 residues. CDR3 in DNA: TGCGCCAGCAGCTTGGAGGCGGCGCAAAGCTCCTACGAGCAGTACTTC. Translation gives CASSLEAAQSSYEQYF.

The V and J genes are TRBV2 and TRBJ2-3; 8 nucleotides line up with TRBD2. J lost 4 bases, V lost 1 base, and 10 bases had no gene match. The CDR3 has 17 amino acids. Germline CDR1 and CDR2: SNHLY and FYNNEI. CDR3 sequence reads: CASSEGRVSGLADTQYF. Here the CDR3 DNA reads TGTGCCAGCAGTGAAGGTCGTGTGTCGGGACTAGCAGATACGCAGTATTTT.

CDR3 loop: CASSLGTSGGDSSYEQYF. CDR3 coding DNA: TGCGCCAGCAGCCTGGGGACTAGCGGGGGTGATAGCTCCTACGAGCAGTACTTC. The chain links TRBV4-1 to TRBJ2-7, with 14 nucleotides matching TRBD2. The V gene's germline CDR1 is MGHRA and CDR2 YSYEKL. The V segment lost 4 bases and the J segment 0 bases; nucleotides outside the gene matches: 8. CDR3 length: 18 residues.

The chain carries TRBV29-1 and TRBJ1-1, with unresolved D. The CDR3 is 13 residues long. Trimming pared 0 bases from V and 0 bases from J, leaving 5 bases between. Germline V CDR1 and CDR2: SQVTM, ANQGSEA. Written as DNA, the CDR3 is TGCAGCGTTGAAGAACAGCTGAACACTGAAGCTTTCTTT. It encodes CSVEEQLNTEAFF.

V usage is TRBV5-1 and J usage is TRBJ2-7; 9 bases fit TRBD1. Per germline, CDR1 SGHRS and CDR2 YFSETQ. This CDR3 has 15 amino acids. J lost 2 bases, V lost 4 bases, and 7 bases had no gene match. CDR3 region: CASSPSGTGTYEQYF. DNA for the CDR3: TGCGCCAGCAGCCCATCCGGGACAGGGACCTACGAGCAGTACTTC. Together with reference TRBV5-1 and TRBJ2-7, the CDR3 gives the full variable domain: KAGVTQTPRYLIKTRGQQVTLSCSPISGHRSVSWYQQTPGQGLQFLFEYFSETQRNKGNFPGRFSGRQFSNSRSEMNVSTLELGDSALYLCASSPSGTGTYEQYFGPGTRLTVT.

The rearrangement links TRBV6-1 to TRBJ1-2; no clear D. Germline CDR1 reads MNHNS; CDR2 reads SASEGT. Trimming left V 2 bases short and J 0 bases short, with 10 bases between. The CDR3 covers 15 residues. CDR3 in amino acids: CASSEPHLSNYGYTF. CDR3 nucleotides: TGTGCCAGCAGTGAACCACACCTTTCTAACTATGGCTACACCTTC.

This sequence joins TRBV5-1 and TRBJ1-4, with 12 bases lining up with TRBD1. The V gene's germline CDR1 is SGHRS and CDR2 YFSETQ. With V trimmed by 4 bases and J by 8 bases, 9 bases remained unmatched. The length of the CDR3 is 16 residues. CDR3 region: CASSQGQGAFNEKLFF. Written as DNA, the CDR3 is TGCGCCAGCAGCCAGGGACAGGGGGCATTTAACGAAAAACTGTTTTTT.

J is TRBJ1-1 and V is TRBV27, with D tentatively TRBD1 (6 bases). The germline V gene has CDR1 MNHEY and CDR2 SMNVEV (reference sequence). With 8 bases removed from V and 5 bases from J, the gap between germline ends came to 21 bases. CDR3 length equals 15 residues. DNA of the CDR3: TGTGCCAGCGGATACATACAGGGCCGGAGGACTGAAGCTTTCTTT. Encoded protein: CASGYIQGRRTEAFF.

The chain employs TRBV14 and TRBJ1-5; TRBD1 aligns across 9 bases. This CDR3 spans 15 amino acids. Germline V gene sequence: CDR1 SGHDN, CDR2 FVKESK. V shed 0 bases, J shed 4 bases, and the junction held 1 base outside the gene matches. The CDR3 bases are TGTGCCAGCAGCCAAGAACAGGGGGCGAATCAGCCCCAGCATTTT. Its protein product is CASSQEQGANQPQHF. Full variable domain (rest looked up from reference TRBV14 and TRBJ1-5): EAGVTQFPSHSVIEKGQTVTLRCDPISGHDNLYWYRRVMGKEIKFLLHFVKESKQDESGMPNNRFLAERTGGTYSTLKVQPAELEDSGVYFCASSQEQGANQPQHFGDGTRLSIL.

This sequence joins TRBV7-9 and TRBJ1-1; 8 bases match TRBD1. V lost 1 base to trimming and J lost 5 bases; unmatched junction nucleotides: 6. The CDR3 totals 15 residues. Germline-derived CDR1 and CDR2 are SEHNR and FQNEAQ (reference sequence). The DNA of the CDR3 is TGTGCCAGCAGCTTAGGCGACAGGGGTGGGACTGAAGCTTTCTTT. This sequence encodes CASSLGDRGGTEAFF.

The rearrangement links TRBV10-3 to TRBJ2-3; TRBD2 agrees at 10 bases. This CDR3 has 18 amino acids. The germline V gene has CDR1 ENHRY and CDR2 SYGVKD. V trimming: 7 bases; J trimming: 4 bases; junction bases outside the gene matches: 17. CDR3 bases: TGTGCCATCACCTCCGGGCTAGCGGGGGTGGAGGGGTCAGATACGCAGTATTTT. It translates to CAITSGLAGVEGSDTQYF.

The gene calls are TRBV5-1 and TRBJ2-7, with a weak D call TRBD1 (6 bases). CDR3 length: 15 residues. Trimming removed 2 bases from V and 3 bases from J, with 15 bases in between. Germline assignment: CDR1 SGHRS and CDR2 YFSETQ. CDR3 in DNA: TGCGCCAGCAGCTTTCGAAGGACAGAGAACTACGAGCAGTACTTC. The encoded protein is CASSFRRTENYEQYF. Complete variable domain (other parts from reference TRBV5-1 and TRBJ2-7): KAGVTQTPRYLIKTRGQQVTLSCSPISGHRSVSWYQQTPGQGLQFLFEYFSETQRNKGNFPGRFSGRQFSNSRSEMNVSTLELGDSALYLCASSFRRTENYEQYFGPGTRLTVT.

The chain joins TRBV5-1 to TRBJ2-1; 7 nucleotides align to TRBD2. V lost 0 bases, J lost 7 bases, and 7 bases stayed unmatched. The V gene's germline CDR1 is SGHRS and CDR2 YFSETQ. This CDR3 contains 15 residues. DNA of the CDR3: TGCGCCAGCAGCTTGGAGCTAGCGGAAGGGAATGAGCAGTTCTTC. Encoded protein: CASSLELAEGNEQFF.

CDR3 in amino acids: CASKQGEPHYEQYF. The CDR3 coding sequence is TGTGCCAGCAAACAGGGGGAGCCACACTACGAGCAGTACTTC. The chain carries TRBV2 and TRBJ2-7; 8 bases fit TRBD1. Losses at the gene ends were 7 bases for V and 3 bases for J; bases not matched to a gene: 8. CDR1 SNHLY and CDR2 FYNNEI come from the germline V gene. The CDR3 loop spans 14 amino acids. The variable domain in full, with the rest retrieved from reference TRBV2 and TRBJ2-7, is EPEVTQTPSHQVTQMGQEVILRCVPISNHLYFYWYRQILGQKVEFLVSFYNNEISEKSEIFDDQFSVERPDGSNFTLKIRSTKLEDSAMYFCASKQGEPHYEQYFGPGTRLTVT.

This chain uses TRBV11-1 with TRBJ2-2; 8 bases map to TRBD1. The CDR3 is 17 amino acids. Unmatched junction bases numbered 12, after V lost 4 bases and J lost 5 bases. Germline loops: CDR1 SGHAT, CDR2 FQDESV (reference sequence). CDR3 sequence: CASSSSQQGVQTGELFF. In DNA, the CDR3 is TGTGCCAGCAGCTCCAGTCAACAGGGGGTCCAAACCGGGGAGCTGTTTTTT. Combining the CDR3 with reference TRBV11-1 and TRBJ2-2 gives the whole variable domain EAEVAQSPRYKITEKSQAVAFWCDPISGHATLYWYRQILGQGPELLVQFQDESVVDDSQLPKDRFSAERLKGVDSTLKIQPAELGDSAMYLCASSSSQQGVQTGELFFGEGSRLTVL.